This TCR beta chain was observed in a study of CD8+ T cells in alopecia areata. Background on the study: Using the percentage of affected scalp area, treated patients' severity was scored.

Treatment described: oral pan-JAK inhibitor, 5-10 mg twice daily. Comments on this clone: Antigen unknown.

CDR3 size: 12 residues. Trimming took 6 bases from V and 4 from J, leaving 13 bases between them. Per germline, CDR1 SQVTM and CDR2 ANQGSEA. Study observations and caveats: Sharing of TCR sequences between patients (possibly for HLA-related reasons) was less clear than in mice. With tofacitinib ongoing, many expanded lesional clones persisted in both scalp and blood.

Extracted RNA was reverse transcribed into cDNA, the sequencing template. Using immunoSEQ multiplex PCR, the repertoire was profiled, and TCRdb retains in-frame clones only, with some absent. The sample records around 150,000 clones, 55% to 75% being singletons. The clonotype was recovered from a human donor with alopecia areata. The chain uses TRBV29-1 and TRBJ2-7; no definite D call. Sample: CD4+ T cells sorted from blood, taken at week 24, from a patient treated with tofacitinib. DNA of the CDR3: TGCAGCGTCCGCAAGACATCTTACGAGCAGTACTTC. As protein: CSVRKTSYEQYF.